A selection of T cell receptor beta chains follows, all from one sample in a study of T cell changes during pregnancy in multiple sclerosis. Generated by immunoSEQ multiplex PCR, the TCRdb table keeps only in-frame clones and is missing some. The sample lists about 27,000 clones, roughly 87% occurring once. The source was CD8+ T cells from peripheral blood mononuclear cells, collected in the second trimester of pregnancy. The receptors originated from a female donor with multiple sclerosis, enrolled in a pregnancy study. Each CDR3 is given with its conserved first and last residue. A D gene is named only where the DNA matches it firmly. Expanded clones are given a class, and other clones once, few, many or no size at all.

V: TRBV13; J: TRBJ2-7; D: TRBD1; size: .; DNA: TGTGCCAGCAGCTTGACAGGGTGGGAGCAGTACTTC; CDR3: CASSLTGWEQYF
V: TRBV7-6; J: TRBJ2-7; D: TRBD1; size: .; DNA: TGTGCCAGCAGCCCGGGACAGGAATTTGGCGAGCAGTACTTC; CDR3: CASSPGQEFGEQYF
V: TRBV7-7; J: TRBJ2-4; D: .; size: .; DNA: TGTGCTAGCAGCTTACCTTCCAACCCCCTAACAGGGAGTGCGGCCAAAAACATTCAGTACTTC; CDR3: CASSLPSNPLTGSAAKNIQYF
V: TRBV28; J: TRBJ2-7; D: TRBD1; size: once; DNA: TGTGCCAGCAGTTTAATGGGACAGGGCTACGAGCAGTACTTC; CDR3: CASSLMGQGYEQYF
V: TRBV6-4; J: TRBJ1-1; D: .; size: few; DNA: TGTGCCAGCAGTGACTCTGTTTGCGGGGGGGGACCTGAAGCTTTCTTT; CDR3: CASSDSVCGGGPEAFF
V: TRBV12-5; J: TRBJ2-1; D: .; size: .; DNA: TGTGCTAGTGGCCCCTGGGGACTTCGCAATGAGCAGTTCTTC; CDR3: CASGPWGLRNEQFF
V: TRBV11-3; J: TRBJ2-7; D: TRBD1; size: once; DNA: TGTGCCAGCCGGGACAGAGATAGCAGCGAGCAGTACTTC; CDR3: CASRDRDSSEQYF
V: TRBV5-4; J: TRBJ2-1; D: .; size: .; DNA: TGTGCCAGCAGCATAGACACCCGCAATGAGCAGTTCTTC; CDR3: CASSIDTRNEQFF
V: TRBV10-3; J: TRBJ2-3; D: .; size: .; DNA: TGTGCCATCAGTGAGCTATTTAAGAGCACAGATACGCAGTATTTT; CDR3: CAISELFKSTDTQYF
V: TRBV5-6; J: TRBJ2-7; D: .; size: .; DNA: TGTGCCAGCAGCGCCCTGAACCTCGGCGGGGAGCAGTACTTC; CDR3: CASSALNLGGEQYF
V: TRBV5-5; J: TRBJ2-1; D: TRBD2; size: .; DNA: TGTGCCAGCACCCGAAGCGGGGGGGCCTCCTACAATGAGCAGTTCTTC; CDR3: CASTRSGGASYNEQFF
V: TRBV6-1; J: TRBJ2-4; D: .; size: .; DNA: TGTGCCAGCAGTGATCCGGGGAACATTCAGTACTTC; CDR3: CASSDPGNIQYF
V: TRBV19; J: TRBJ1-2; D: TRBD1; size: .; DNA: TGTGCCAGTAGTGTGGACAGGTGGGCTAACTATGGCTACACCTTC; CDR3: CASSVDRWANYGYTF
V: TRBV29-1; J: TRBJ2-1; D: TRBD2; size: .; DNA: TGCAGCGTTGAAAAGGGACTAGCGGGAGGGCTCGGTGAGCAGTTCTTC; CDR3: CSVEKGLAGGLGEQFF
V: TRBV27; J: TRBJ1-2; D: TRBD1; size: .; DNA: TGTGCCAGCAGTTTCACATACGACAGGGCAGAGGTAAACTATGGCTACACCTTC; CDR3: CASSFTYDRAEVNYGYTF
V: TRBV5-4; J: TRBJ1-2; D: .; size: .; DNA: TGTGCCAGCAGCTTGGGAGCGAACTATGGCTACACCTTC; CDR3: CASSLGANYGYTF
V: TRBV19; J: TRBJ2-1; D: TRBD2; size: medium-sized; DNA: TGTGCCAGTAGTATAGGGACTAGCGGGAGCAATGAGCAGTTCTTC; CDR3: CASSIGTSGSNEQFF
V: TRBV5-1; J: TRBJ2-3; D: .; size: .; DNA: TGCGCCAGCAGCTTGGTGGTACTCACAGATACGCAGTATTTT; CDR3: CASSLVVLTDTQYF
V: TRBV11-3; J: TRBJ2-2; D: .; size: .; DNA: TGTGCCAGCAGCTTACAAGGACTCACCGGGGAGCTGTTTTTT; CDR3: CASSLQGLTGELFF
V: TRBV11-2; J: TRBJ2-1; D: .; size: .; DNA: TGTGCCAGCAGCTTAGGCGCAGGGAGGAACTACAATGAGCAGTTCTTC; CDR3: CASSLGAGRNYNEQFF
V: TRBV5-1; J: TRBJ2-1; D: .; size: .; DNA: TGCGCCAGCAGCTTGGAACCTAGTGGTTACAATGAGCAGTTCTTC; CDR3: CASSLEPSGYNEQFF
V: TRBV28; J: TRBJ1-1; D: TRBD1; size: few; DNA: TGTGCCAGCAGTTTAACAGGGGGGCCCGAAGCTTTCTTT; CDR3: CASSLTGGPEAFF
V: TRBV4-1; J: TRBJ1-2; D: .; size: .; DNA: TGCGCCAGCAGCCAAGAGACAGGTTTTACGGGGAGACTCCCATCTGACACCTTC; CDR3: CASSQETGFTGRLPSDTF
V: TRBV4-1; J: TRBJ2-7; D: .; size: .; DNA: TGCGCCAGCAGCCAAGTCGAGGGAACCTACGAGCAGTACTTC; CDR3: CASSQVEGTYEQYF
V: TRBV28; J: TRBJ2-4; D: TRBD1; size: .; DNA: TGTGCCAGCAGCTCAAGGGGGCGATTGGACATTCAGTACTTC; CDR3: CASSSRGRLDIQYF
V: TRBV25-1; J: TRBJ2-1; D: .; size: .; DNA: TGTGCCAGCTGTCTGAGTCACAATGAGCAGTTCTTC; CDR3: CASCLSHNEQFF
V: TRBV5-5; J: TRBJ2-7; D: .; size: .; DNA: TGTGCCAGCAGCTACCTACCTAACTCCTACGAGCAGTACTTC; CDR3: CASSYLPNSYEQYF
V: TRBV4-3; J: TRBJ2-3; D: TRBD2; size: .; DNA: TGCGCCAGCAGCCGGGAGAGTAGCGGGATCGATACGCAGTATTTT; CDR3: CASSRESSGIDTQYF